This T cell receptor beta chain was retrieved from a study of T-cell memory formation after mild COVID-19. Study results and caveats: A second wave expanding day 15 to 37 was CD4+-biased; contracting clones were balanced.

Germline CDR1 and CDR2: MGHRA and YSYEKL. The V gene end was trimmed by 4 bases and the J gene end by 8 bases; junction bases not matched to a gene: 8. This CDR3 has 14 residues. In TCRdb, the 5' RACE reads were re-called with MiXCR into one record per CDR3 protein. The sample holds roughly 410,000 distinct CDR3 sequences, approximately 25% seen once. This clonotype was detected many times. Its target is unknown. The sample comprised PBMCs or a T cell subset sorted from them (not recorded which). The rearrangement joins TRBV4-1 to TRBJ1-1; TRBD1 matches 9 bases. This clonotype originated in an adult woman who had mild COVID-19 (a few samples of this study predate the infection). Cell type and time point are not known. This CDR3 is CASSLWDRVSEAFF. CDR3 nucleotides: TGCGCCAGCAGCCTTTGGGACAGGGTTAGCGAAGCTTTCTTT.